Below are 21 T cell receptor beta chains sequenced from a single sample in a study of graft-versus-host responses after intestinal transplantation. The protocol was immunoSEQ multiplex PCR, while the TCRdb copy is restricted to in-frame clones and leaves out a portion. Of 80,000 or so clones listed, approximately 90% are singletons. Sequencing used PBMCs, obtained 98 days after intestinal transplantation. Receptors originate from a human patient who received an intestinal transplant, so some T cells may come from the graft donor.

The V and J genes are TRBV4-1 and TRBJ1-1; no definite D call. V shed 1 base and J shed 2 bases, with 11 bases lying between them. Germline CDR1 reads MGHRA; CDR2 reads YSYEKL. There are 15 residues in the CDR3. The CDR3 bases are TGCGCCAGCAGCCAAGGCGGGCAGCGAAACACTGAAGCTTTCTTT. It encodes CASSQGGQRNTEAFF.

The chain joins TRBV11-2 to TRBJ2-3; D remains ambiguous. Germline loops: CDR1 SGHAT, CDR2 FQNNGV. CDR3 length: 17 residues. Deletions cut 4 bases from V and 3 bases from J, with 20 bases between. This CDR3 reads CASSSVVLDPLTDTQYF. DNA of the CDR3: TGTGCCAGCAGCTCCGTCGTTCTAGATCCTCTTACAGATACGCAGTATTTT.

The CDR3 DNA is TGTGCCAGCAGTTCCCGAGAGACCCAGTACTTC. It yields the protein CASSSRETQYF. This chain uses TRBV6-5 with TRBJ2-5; D not certain. V gave up 4 bases and J gave up 4 bases, with 4 bases separating them. Germline V gene lookup returns CDR1 MNHEY and CDR2 SVGAGI. This CDR3 region has 11 residues.

The chain combines TRBV5-1 with TRBJ1-1, with D unresolved. The CDR3 is 14 residues long. Between the trimmed V and J ends, which lost 0 bases and 3 bases, there was a span of 9 bases. Looked up from germline, CDR1 is SGHRS and CDR2 is YFSETQ. This CDR3 is CASSLGTGDTEAFF. As DNA, the CDR3 is TGCGCCAGCAGCTTGGGCACCGGGGACACTGAAGCTTTCTTT.

Here the CDR3 DNA reads TGTGCCAGCACCCCGACAGGGATCTCCTACGAGCAGTACTTC. It encodes CASTPTGISYEQYF. V gene TRBV11-1 combines with J gene TRBJ2-7; 7 positions agree with TRBD1. Losses at the gene ends were 7 bases for V and 0 bases for J; bases not matched to a gene: 6. The CDR3 covers 14 residues. Germline V gene sequence: CDR1 SGHAT, CDR2 FQDESV (reference sequence). The whole variable domain, remainder taken from reference TRBV11-1 and TRBJ2-7, is EAEVAQSPRYKITEKSQAVAFWCDPISGHATLYWYRQILGQGPELLVQFQDESVVDDSQLPKDRFSAERLKGVDSTLKIQPAELGDSAMYLCASTPTGISYEQYFGPGTRLTVT.

The rearrangement joins TRBV10-2 to TRBJ1-1; D gene ambiguous. V lost 6 bases and J 0 bases, leaving 11 bases between the germline ends. The CDR3 spans 14 residues. The germline CDR1 and CDR2 sequences are WSHSY and SAAADI. CDR3 loop: CASSRGSMNTEAFF. The DNA for the CDR3 is TGCGCCAGCAGCCGGGGAAGCATGAACACTGAAGCTTTCTTT.

This chain connects TRBV28 to TRBJ2-7; 9 bases agree with TRBD2. The CDR3 is 17 residues long. Germline V gene data show CDR1 as MDHEN and CDR2 as SYDVKM. Germline trimming cut 0 bases from V and 0 bases from J; bases unmatched to any gene: 6. The CDR3 reads CASSLWWTSDSSYEQYF. In DNA, the CDR3 is TGTGCCAGCAGTTTATGGTGGACTAGCGATAGCTCCTACGAGCAGTACTTC.

CDR3 DNA: TGCGCCAGCAGCAGGGAAGGGAGCTACACCTTC. As protein: CASSREGSYTF. The chain employs TRBV5-1 and TRBJ1-2; D is unresolved. CDR1 is SGHRS and CDR2 is YFSETQ in the germline V gene. CDR3 length: 11 residues. The germline V and J ends were trimmed by 4 bases and 9 bases, with 10 bases remaining between them.

The chain employs TRBV5-1 and TRBJ2-3; no firm D call. CDR1 and CDR2 from the germline V gene are SGHRS and YFSETQ. Trimming removed 4 bases from V and 3 bases from J, with 18 bases in between. This CDR3 comprises 16 residues. The CDR3 spells CASSGPDRAVTDTQYF. The DNA of the CDR3 is TGCGCCAGCAGCGGACCGGACCGAGCCGTGACAGATACGCAGTATTTT.

The J gene is TRBJ1-5, the V gene TRBV18; D not certain. Trimming cost V 2 bases and J 6 bases, with 8 bases left between them. Germline values: CDR1 KGHSH, CDR2 LQKENI. The CDR3 is 13 amino acids. In DNA, the CDR3 is TGTGCCAGCTCACCAGAGTCGGGTCAGCCCCAGCATTTT. Its protein is CASSPESGQPQHF.

The chain couples TRBV10-2 to TRBJ2-7; D is ambiguous. Trimming cost V 5 bases and J 7 bases, with 6 bases left between them. CDR3 length equals 10 residues. The germline V gene has CDR1 WSHSY and CDR2 SAAADI. CDR3 in amino acids: CASSYPEQYF. CDR3 bases: TGCGCCAGCAGTTACCCGGAGCAGTACTTC.

This chain connects TRBV5-6 to TRBJ1-4; TRBD1 aligns across 10 bases. In germline, CDR1 is SGHDT, CDR2 YYEEEE. CDR3 length: 17 amino acids. J was trimmed by 4 bases and V by 3 bases; bases with no gene match: 9. The CDR3 reads CASSYEGQGPGNEKLFF. DNA of the CDR3: TGTGCCAGCAGCTATGAGGGACAGGGGCCAGGTAATGAAAAACTGTTTTTT.

In DNA, the CDR3 is TGTGCCAGCAGTGAAGCCTACTGGACTAGCGGGAGGACAGATACGCAGTATTTT. It yields the protein CASSEAYWTSGRTDTQYF. The J gene is TRBJ2-3, the V gene TRBV2; 14 bases fit TRBD2. Looked up from germline, CDR1 is SNHLY and CDR2 is FYNNEI. Losses at the gene ends were 0 bases for V and 3 bases for J; bases not matched to a gene: 5. CDR3 length equals 18 residues.

This clone was seen a single time. This chain connects TRBV28 to TRBJ1-6, with D possibly TRBD1 on 6 matching bases. The germline CDR1 and CDR2 sequences are MDHEN and SYDVKM. The CDR3 extends over 14 amino acids. Trimming removed 8 bases from V and 8 bases from J, with 16 bases in between. In DNA form, the CDR3 reads TGTGCCAGCTCGGGGGGGGGCGATTATTCACCCCTCCACTTT. This encodes CASSGGGDYSPLHF.

This clone was picked up one time. This chain joins TRBV5-4 and TRBJ1-6, with D perhaps TRBD1 (5 bases). The CDR3 has 16 residues. V lost 3 bases and J 7 bases, leaving 17 bases between the germline ends. Germline V gene data show CDR1 as SGHNT and CDR2 as YYREEE (reference sequence). CDR3 amino acids: CASSSSVQGRNSPLHF. The CDR3 DNA reads as TGTGCCAGCAGCTCTTCGGTGCAGGGACGCAATTCACCCCTCCACTTT.

The chain is built from TRBV19 and TRBJ1-3; D not resolved. Germline V gene sequence: CDR1 LNHDA, CDR2 SQIVND (reference sequence). This CDR3 has 17 residues. Trimming pared 5 bases from V and 0 bases from J, leaving 17 bases between. CDR3 sequence reads: CASSLVSGLFSGNTIYF. Here the CDR3 DNA reads TGTGCCAGTAGTCTAGTATCCGGACTTTTCTCTGGAAACACCATATATTTT.

This chain joins TRBV30 and TRBJ2-7, with TRBD2 identical over 7 bases. The junction had 10 bases not matched to a gene; V was cut back by 3 bases and J by 5 bases. The germline V gene has CDR1 GTSNPN and CDR2 SVGIG (reference sequence). CDR3 length: 14 residues. DNA for the CDR3: TGTGCCTGGAGCAGAGGACTAGTATATCACGAGCAGTACTTC. Protein product: CAWSRGLVYHEQYF.

V gene TRBV12-2 combines with J gene TRBJ1-1; TRBD1 was called by the table and not checked on the DNA. TRBV12-2 corresponds to a pseudogene. The CDR3 contains 15 residues. The CDR3 reads CASRLARDRDTEAFF. In DNA form, the CDR3 reads TGTGCAAGTCGCTTAGCGCGGGACAGGGACACTGAAGCTTTCTTT.

The V call is TRBV5-6, the J call TRBJ2-7; no definite D call. The CDR3 length is 15 residues. The V and J ends lost 1 base and 2 bases respectively, with 13 bases between them. Per germline, CDR1 SGHDT and CDR2 YYEEEE. CDR3 nucleotide sequence: TGTGCCAGCAGCTTGATTGGCAACGAGGCCTACGAGCAGTACTTC. Its translation is CASSLIGNEAYEQYF.

The chain is built from TRBV9 and TRBJ2-5, with TRBD1 as a possible D gene (5 bases). V lost 0 bases and J 0 bases, leaving 15 bases between the germline ends. Germline CDR1 SGDLS, CDR2 YYNGEE. CDR3 length equals 17 residues. Here the CDR3 reads CASSVATGRAYQETQYF. CDR3 in DNA: TGTGCCAGCAGCGTAGCTACGGGCAGGGCGTACCAAGAGACCCAGTACTTC.

The chain uses TRBV6-6 and TRBJ2-7; D is undetermined. CDR1 is MNHNY and CDR2 is SVGAGI in the germline V gene (reference sequence). The CDR3 is 13 residues long. Trimming left V 3 bases short and J 3 bases short, with 9 bases between. The CDR3 DNA sequence: TGTGCCAGCAGTTATGGGGTCGGCTACGAGCAGTACTTC. It is translated as CASSYGVGYEQYF.